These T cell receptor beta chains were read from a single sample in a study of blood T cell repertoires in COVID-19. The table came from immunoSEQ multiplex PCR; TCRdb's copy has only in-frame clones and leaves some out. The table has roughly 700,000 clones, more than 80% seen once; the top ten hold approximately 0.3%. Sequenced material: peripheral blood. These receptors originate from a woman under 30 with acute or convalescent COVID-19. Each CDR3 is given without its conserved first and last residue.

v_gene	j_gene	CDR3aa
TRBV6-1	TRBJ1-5	ASSEGGYNQPQH
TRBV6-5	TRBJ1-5	ASKGLTGVQPQH
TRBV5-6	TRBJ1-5	ASSFGTGTGIGTRPQH
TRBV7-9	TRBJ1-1	ASSPDTEAF
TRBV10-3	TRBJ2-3	AISEGLAGDTQY
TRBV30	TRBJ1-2	AWSSTGRYGYT
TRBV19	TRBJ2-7	ASSLTGEQY
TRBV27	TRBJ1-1	ASSLYSQAAEAF
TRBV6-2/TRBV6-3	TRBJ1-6	ASSLQGPGDSPLH
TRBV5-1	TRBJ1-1	ASSFRGENTEAF
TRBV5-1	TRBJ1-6	ASSRQGENSPLH
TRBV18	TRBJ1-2	ASSPKDRVTGGYT
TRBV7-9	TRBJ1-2	ASGLPGQTYGYT
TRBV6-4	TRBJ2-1	ASGGQGSSYNEQF
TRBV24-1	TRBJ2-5	ATSASGGSQKTQY
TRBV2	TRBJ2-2	ASSGLAGQFIGELF
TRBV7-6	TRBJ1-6	ASSPGTGASPLH
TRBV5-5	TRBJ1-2	ASSYTGHPDYGYT
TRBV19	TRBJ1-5	ASSETGGPNQPQH
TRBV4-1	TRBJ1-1	ASSQPGVNTEAF
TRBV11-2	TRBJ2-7	ASSLGGGSYEQY
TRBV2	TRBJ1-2	ASREQGSYYGYT
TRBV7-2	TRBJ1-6	ASSLRGGSMSSPLH
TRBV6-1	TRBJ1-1	ASSEVKLGAF
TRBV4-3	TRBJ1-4	ASSQEGQGKEKLF
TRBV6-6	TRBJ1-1	ASRPQGGTEAF
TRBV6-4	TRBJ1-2	ASSQQGVGGYT
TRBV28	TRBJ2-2	ASRLAGLTGELF
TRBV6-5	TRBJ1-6	ASSGSGAPNSPLH
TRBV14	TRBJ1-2	ASSQLPQGGYGYT
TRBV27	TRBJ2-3	ASSLRGTGGFADTQY
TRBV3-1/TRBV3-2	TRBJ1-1	ASSPGRENTEAF
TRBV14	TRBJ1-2	ASSPDFYGYT
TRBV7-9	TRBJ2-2	ASSLLRQVIGELF
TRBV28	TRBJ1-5	ASRPTRGAKPQH
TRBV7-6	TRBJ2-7	ASSLGSGGPYEQY
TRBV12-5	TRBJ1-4	ASGLAGTLTIDEKLF
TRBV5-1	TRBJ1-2	ASSETQGFYGYT
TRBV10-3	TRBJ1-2	AISGQENNYGYT
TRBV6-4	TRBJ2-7	ASRRQGRLGYEQY
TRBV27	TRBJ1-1	ASSFRGAWTEAF
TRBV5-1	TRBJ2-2	ASTLIQGPTGELF
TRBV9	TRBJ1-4	ASSVGGSSGEKLF
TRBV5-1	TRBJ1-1	ASRPGGTGWGTEAF
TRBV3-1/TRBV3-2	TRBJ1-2	ASSPFGQTGYT
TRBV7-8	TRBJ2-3	ASSLVVLRPDTQY
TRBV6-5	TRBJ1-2	ASRVDRQGYT
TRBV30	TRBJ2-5	AWTPRQGIGETQY
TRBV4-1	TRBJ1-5	ASSRLAGPNQPQH
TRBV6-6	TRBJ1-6	ASSYGAGLNSPLH
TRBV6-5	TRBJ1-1	ASSSPDRGSTEAF
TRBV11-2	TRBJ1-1	ASSLGLGQMNTEAF
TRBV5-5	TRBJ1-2	ASSLTGYEVYGYT
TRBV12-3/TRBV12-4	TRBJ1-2	ASSFLRGYGYT
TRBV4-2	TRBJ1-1	ASSQVGIANEAF
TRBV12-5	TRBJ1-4	ASAPNGIGEKLF
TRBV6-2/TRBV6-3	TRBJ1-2	ASSYAGNYGYT
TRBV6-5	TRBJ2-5	ASSSGTTQETQY
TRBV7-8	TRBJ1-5	ASSQGREVINQPQH
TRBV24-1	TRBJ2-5	ATRGSGGLETQY